The 3 T cell receptor beta chains given below trace back to one sample, sequenced in a study of response to subunit inactivated influenza vaccine. Each CDR3 protein is one row after TCRdb ran MiXCR on the RT-PCR reads. The table includes hundreds of thousands of distinct CDR3 sequences, less than 15% detected once. The input for sequencing was non-naive T cells sorted from PBMCs, taken 14 to 15 days before vaccination. The receptor source for this set is a man between 50 and 59 years old who received an inactivated influenza vaccine.

This chain connects TRBV6-1 to TRBJ1-2, with D perhaps TRBD1 (5 bases). The CDR3 totals 14 residues. V was trimmed by 2 bases and J by 8 bases, leaving 15 bases between them. Germline V CDR1 and CDR2: MNHNS, SASEGT. Here the CDR3 DNA reads TGTGCCAGCAGTGAACGGGACGGACTAGGAGGCTACACCTTC. Protein: CASSERDGLGGYTF.

V is TRBV7-9 and J is TRBJ2-5, with 9 bases identical to TRBD1. Trimming removed 1 base from V and 4 bases from J; junction bases left unmatched: 4. This CDR3 has 15 amino acids. Per the germline V gene, CDR1 is SEHNR and CDR2 is FQNEAQ (reference sequence). The CDR3 bases are TGTGCCAGCAGCTTAGAACAGGGGGCTCTAGAGACCCAGTACTTC. This encodes CASSLEQGALETQYF.

The chain joins TRBV4-2 to TRBJ1-2; D may be TRBD1 (6 bases). This CDR3 is built from 16 residues. Per germline, CDR1 LGHNA and CDR2 YNFKEQ. The V and J ends lost 4 bases and 3 bases respectively, with 18 bases between them. CDR3 protein: CASSLLTGLGDYGYTF. The CDR3 DNA is TGTGCCAGCAGCCTACTTACAGGGCTTGGGGACTATGGCTACACCTTC.